The TCR beta chain described here comes from a study of glioma-infiltrating T cells. The V and J ends lost 4 bases and 2 bases, in that order; junction bases with no gene match: 6. The germline CDR1 and CDR2 sequences are LGHDT and YNNKEL (reference sequence). The CDR3 sequence is 15 residues long. This clonotype was seen a handful of times. What it binds is not known. Findings and caveats of the study: Tissue-blood divergence was below expectation in non-neoplastic patients, above in gliomas. Shared blood CDR3 signature motifs marked patients with low tissue-blood divergence.

Using RNA template, CDR3s of TCR alpha and beta were amplified with iRepertoire arm-PCR. TCRdb analysed the multiplex PCR reads with MiXCR anew, one entry per CDR3 protein. Among a few hundred thousand distinct CDR3 sequences listed, around 38% were seen once. This rearrangement joins TRBV3-1 to TRBJ2-7; TRBD2 matches at 9 bases. The specimen was glioma tissue, nonneoplastic brain tissue, or PBMCs (not recorded which). The TCR originated in a human donor with low-grade glioma or glioblastoma, undergoing nonglioma brain surgery, or in good health (not recorded which). The CDR3 spells CASSLLAGKTYEQYF. The DNA of the CDR3 is TGTGCCAGCAGCCTACTAGCGGGTAAGACCTACGAGCAGTACTTC.